The clone carrying this TCR beta chain was seen only once. This record comes from a study of blood T cell repertoires in COVID-19. Clones were sequenced by immunoSEQ multiplex PCR, and TCRdb holds only the in-frame ones, with some missing. This table holds fewer than 200,000 clones, approximately 90% found once. Germline V gives CDR1 SGHTA, CDR2 FQGTGA. V gave up 5 bases and J gave up 11 bases, with 11 bases separating them. This CDR3 region has 11 residues. This chain joins TRBV7-3 and TRBJ2-3, with D tentatively TRBD1 (6 bases). The sequencing input was peripheral blood. The TCR originated in a man aged 45-65 years who had recovered from COVID-19. CDR3 sequence (DNA): TGTGCCAGCAGCCTTGGACAGCAGCAGTATTTT. It yields the protein CASSLGQQQYF. The full variable domain, rest sourced from reference TRBV7-3 and TRBJ2-3, is GAGVSQTPSNKVTEKGKYVELRCDPISGHTALYWYRQSLGQGPEFLIYFQGTGAADDSGLPNDRFFAVRPEGSVSTLKIQRTERGDSAVYLCASSLGQQQYFGPGTRLTVL.